What follows are 23 T cell receptor beta chains derived from one specimen sequenced in a study (dated by TCRdb to between 2015 and 2016). Library preparation used 5' RACE. Data came from an Illumina MiSeq. TCRdb reprocessing: public reads trimmed at Q25 with fastp, clones called with MiXCR, in-frame beta chains kept. Identical CDR3 protein sequences are pooled into one entry, listed with their most common genes and DNA. The sample table holds over 50,000 distinct CDR3 sequences, of which 24% were seen once. Of the sample, around 3% is held by the ten largest clones. Sequencing input: tumor-infiltrating naive CD4+ T cells sorted from the breast tumor. In light of the paper, this sample's cell subset or site label describes: naive CD4+ T cells, CD4+CD45RA+CD25-. The source is a female donor with breast cancer.

This clonotype appeared a few times. This chain connects TRBV28 to TRBJ1-1; D is possibly TRBD1 (6 bases). The germline V gene encodes CDR1 MDHEN and CDR2 SYDVKM. V lost 3 bases to trimming and J lost 11 bases, with 13 bases between them. The CDR3 length is 12 residues. CDR3 coding DNA: TGTGCCAGCAGTTTCGACAGGCGCATGGCTTTCTTT. Its protein product is CASSFDRRMAFF.

This clonotype was counted between two and nine times. The chain employs TRBV4-2 and TRBJ2-7, with D possibly being TRBD2 (6 bases). V lost 4 bases, J lost 5 bases, and 18 bases lay in between. The germline V gene has CDR1 LGHNA and CDR2 YNFKEQ. This CDR3 comprises 15 residues. Here the CDR3 DNA reads TGTGCCAGCAGCCGTAATCCGGGAGACTGGGACGAGCAGTACTTC. Amino acid sequence: CASSRNPGDWDEQYF.

This clonotype was picked up a small number of times. The CDR3 nucleotides are TGCGCCAGCAGGGTAGCGGGGAGCTCCTACAATGAGCAGTTCTTC. Amino acids: CASRVAGSSYNEQFF. The chain combines TRBV5-1 with TRBJ2-1; 8 bases align to TRBD2. After removal of 5 bases from V and 0 bases from J, the junction contained 4 bases not matched to a gene. The CDR3 sequence is 15 residues long. Germline values: CDR1 SGHRS, CDR2 YFSETQ.

V and J are TRBV27 and TRBJ1-2; 8 bases agree with TRBD1. The CDR3 covers 13 residues. The junction had 7 bases not matched to a gene; V was cut back by 5 bases and J by 8 bases. Per the germline V gene, CDR1 is MNHEY and CDR2 is SMNVEV (reference sequence). As DNA, the CDR3 is TGTGCCAGCAGTGGGACAGGTTATCGAGGCTACACCTTC. Protein: CASSGTGYRGYTF.

By share, this clonotype counts as medium-sized. This sequence joins TRBV4-1 and TRBJ1-2; 7 nucleotides agree with TRBD1. The CDR3 extends over 19 amino acids. Germline CDR1 reads MGHRA; CDR2 reads YSYEKL. J was trimmed by 3 bases and V by 0 bases; bases with no gene match: 16. The CDR3 sequence: CASSQDSRYRGDPHYGYTF. The DNA for the CDR3 is TGCGCCAGCAGCCAAGATTCTAGGTACAGGGGTGATCCTCACTATGGCTACACCTTC.

This clonotype has ten or more counts. J is TRBJ1-4 and V is TRBV5-1, with D uncertain. Germline CDR1 reads SGHRS; CDR2 reads YFSETQ. The CDR3 spans 16 residues. V lost 3 bases to trimming and J lost 5 bases, with 17 bases between them. The CDR3 DNA is TGCGCCAGCAGCTCCACCTTGAGGGCAGCGAATGAAAAACTGTTTTTT. Amino acid sequence: CASSSTLRAANEKLFF.

Remarks on this clonotype: One end of the junction does not line up with germline, which may come from a read error. The V gene is TRBV6-5, the J gene TRBJ1-4; D remains ambiguous. Germline assignment: CDR1 MNHEY and CDR2 SVGAGI. This CDR3 is 13 amino acids long. This CDR3 reads CASSYSNNEKPFF. CDR3 DNA sequence: TGTGCCAGCAGTTACTCGAATAATGAAAAACCGTTTTTT.

The chain combines TRBV11-3 with TRBJ2-1; D is possibly TRBD1 (6 bases). Germline V gene lookup returns CDR1 SGHNT and CDR2 YENEEA. V was shortened by 8 bases and J by 0 bases, with 11 bases between the two germline ends. The CDR3 runs to 14 residues. The CDR3 coding sequence is TGTGCCAGCCAAACAGGGACCTCCTACAATGAGCAGTTCTTC. Translating it yields CASQTGTSYNEQFF.

J is TRBJ2-7 and V is TRBV2; possibly TRBD2 for D (6 bases). Germline assignment: CDR1 SNHLY and CDR2 FYNNEI. The CDR3 spans 11 residues. With 3 bases removed from V and 11 bases from J, the gap between germline ends came to 11 bases. The CDR3 protein is CASSDAGTEYF. The CDR3 DNA sequence: TGTGCCAGCAGTGACGCGGGGACGGAGTACTTC.

The table lists this clonotype with many counts. The V gene is TRBV12-3 or TRBV12-4, the J gene TRBJ1-3; 7 nucleotides align to TRBD1. This CDR3 has 14 residues. The junction had 6 bases not matched to a gene; V was cut back by 6 bases and J by 4 bases. The CDR3: CASRRAGGGNTIYF. The CDR3, as DNA: TGTGCCAGCAGGCGCGCAGGGGGAGGAAACACCATATATTTT.

V and J are TRBV2 and TRBJ1-5, with 7 bases matching TRBD1. J lost 7 bases, V lost 8 bases, and 8 bases had no gene match. The CDR3 loop spans 13 amino acids. The V gene's germline CDR1 is SNHLY and CDR2 FYNNEI. This chain's CDR3 is CASGGDSRQPQHF. CDR3 coding DNA: TGTGCCAGCGGGGGGGACAGCCGCCAGCCCCAGCATTTT.

Concerning this clonotype itself: Being one base from a much bigger clone, this may be a read error. The conserved closing phenylalanine or tryptophan is absent in this CDR3, likely reflecting a read error. The rearrangement links TRBV20-1 to TRBJ2-3; TRBD2 matches 14 bases. Germline V gene lookup returns CDR1 DFQATT and CDR2 SNEGSKA (reference sequence). The CDR3 is made up of 16 amino acids. Trimming at V came to 5 bases and at J to 2 bases, leaving 6 bases not matched to a gene. Written as DNA, the CDR3 is TGCAGTGCTTCTGGGACTAGCGGGGGCATCACAGATACGCAGTATCTT. This sequence encodes CSASGTSGGITDTQYL.

The genes are TRBV6-2 or TRBV6-3 and TRBJ2-4; TRBD2 matches 10 bases. The germline V gene encodes CDR1 MNHEY and CDR2 SVGEGT. This CDR3 spans 16 amino acids. V lost 5 bases to trimming and J lost 3 bases; unmatched junction nucleotides: 7. CDR3 region: CASSPDSGRYKNIQYF. The CDR3 DNA reads as TGTGCCAGCAGTCCCGATAGCGGGAGGTACAAAAACATTCAGTACTTC.

Details on this clonotype: Germline and junction disagree at one end, which may indicate a read error. This chain connects TRBV7-7 to TRBJ2-2, with D perhaps matching TRBD2 (6 bases). Germline V gene data show CDR1 as SSHAT and CDR2 as FNYEAQ (reference sequence). This CDR3 is 13 amino acids long. CDR3 region: CASSPRGTGEPFF. The CDR3, as DNA: TGTGCCAGCAGCCCACGGGGGACCGGGGAGCCGTTTTTT.

The chain uses TRBV28 and TRBJ2-7; 9 nucleotides align to TRBD2. This CDR3 has 14 residues. The J segment lost 4 bases and the V segment lost 6 bases, leaving 7 bases of the junction unmatched. In germline, CDR1 is MDHEN, CDR2 SYDVKM. The CDR3 DNA is TGTGCCAGCAGCTTGAGTCTAGCGGGGTACGAGCAGTACTTC. This sequence encodes CASSLSLAGYEQYF.

This clonotype is labeled medium-sized (0.01 to 0.1%). CDR3 region: CASSLARVATDTQYF. CDR3 DNA: TGCGCCAGCAGCTTGGCCAGGGTCGCCACAGATACGCAGTATTTT. The V gene is TRBV5-1, the J gene TRBJ2-3, with a weak D call TRBD1 (5 bases). The germline V and J ends were trimmed by 0 bases and 2 bases, with 10 bases remaining between them. Germline CDR1 is SGHRS and CDR2 is YFSETQ. This CDR3 is built from 15 residues.

The CDR3: CASSLNGGTDTQYF. For the CDR3, the DNA is TGTGCCAGCAGCTTAAACGGGGGGACAGATACGCAGTATTTT. The chain has TRBV5-5 and TRBJ2-3; 7 bases match TRBD2. Germline V gene lookup returns CDR1 SGHKS and CDR2 YYEKEE (reference sequence). With V trimmed by 2 bases and J by 3 bases, 3 bases remained unmatched. There are 14 residues in the CDR3. The full variable domain, with the rest looked up from reference TRBV5-5 and TRBJ2-3, is DAGVTQSPTHLIKTRGQQVTLRCSPISGHKSVSWYQQVLGQGPQFIFQYYEKEERGRGNFPDRFSARQFPNYSSELNVNALLLGDSALYLCASSLNGGTDTQYFGPGTRLTVL.

V usage is TRBV28 and J usage is TRBJ1-2, with D unresolved. Trimming left V 2 bases short and J 3 bases short, with 1 base between. The V gene's germline CDR1 is MDHEN and CDR2 SYDVKM. The CDR3 contains 11 residues. In DNA, the CDR3 is TGTGCCAGCAGTTTAGACTATGGCTACACCTTC. Its protein product is CASSLDYGYTF.

The chain employs TRBV5-1 and TRBJ2-7; D is undetermined. Germline V lookup: CDR1 SGHRS, CDR2 YFSETQ. The CDR3 has 14 residues. The V and J ends lost 0 bases and 3 bases respectively, with 10 bases between them. The CDR3 sequence: CASSLVGADYEQYF. The CDR3 nucleotides are TGCGCCAGCAGCTTGGTTGGAGCAGACTACGAGCAGTACTTC.

The chain is built from TRBV5-1 and TRBJ2-7, with D possibly being TRBD1 or TRBD2 (5 bases each). Germline-derived CDR1 and CDR2 are SGHRS and YFSETQ. Between the trimmed V and J ends, which lost 4 bases and 5 bases, there was a span of 31 bases. CDR3 length equals 19 residues. As DNA, the CDR3 is TGCGCCAGCAGCCCCACCGGTTTGTCGGGGCAAAGAAAAGGGGACGAGCAGTACTTC. Residues: CASSPTGLSGQRKGDEQYF.

The V and J genes are TRBV20-1 and TRBJ2-1; D is ambiguous. The CDR3 is 11 amino acids. Germline CDR1 reads DFQATT; CDR2 reads SNEGSKA (reference sequence). V was trimmed by 0 bases and J by 4 bases, leaving 1 base between them. The CDR3 sequence is CSAREYNEQFF. The DNA for the CDR3 is TGCAGTGCTAGAGAATACAATGAGCAGTTCTTC.

This clonotype was detected a few times. This rearrangement joins TRBV2 to TRBJ2-6, with D possibly being TRBD1 (6 bases). Trimming shortened V by 8 bases and J by 4 bases, and 9 bases separated the two germline ends. This CDR3 comprises 13 residues. CDR1 and CDR2 (germline): SNHLY, FYNNEI. CDR3 in amino acids: CASGQSGANVLTF. The CDR3 bases are TGTGCCAGCGGACAGTCCGGGGCCAACGTCCTGACTTTC.

As concerns this clonotype: Without the conserved terminal phenylalanine or tryptophan, this CDR3 likely stems from a read error. The chain joins TRBV5-1 to TRBJ2-1, with a possible D match to TRBD2 (5 bases). This CDR3 is 15 amino acids long. Germline V CDR1 and CDR2: SGHRS, YFSETQ. V was trimmed by 0 bases and J by 3 bases, leaving 10 bases between them. CDR3 nucleotide sequence: TGCGCCAGCAGCTTGGGGTCAGACTACTACAATGAGCAGTTCTAC. Protein: CASSLGSDYYNEQFY.